These T cell receptor beta chains were read from a single sample in a study of blood T cells in healthy people across ages. One entry per CDR3 protein results from TCRdb running MiXCR on the 5' RACE reads. Among about 1.8 million distinct CDR3 sequences, just under 50% were seen once, and the ten largest hold less than 2.5%. The sequencing input was blood. These receptors all stem from a woman between 40 and 50 years old in good health. Each CDR3 is given with its conserved first and last residue. Each record gives: D gene, V gene, clone size, J gene, CDR3 protein, CDR3 DNA. D genes are given only for firm matches. Part of the rows lack a size; the others show once, few, many or a class for expanded clones.

D: -; V: TRBV6-1; size: -; J: TRBJ1-2; CDR3: CASSPGTLPSYGYTF; DNA: TGTGCCAGCAGTCCCGGGACATTACCTAGCTATGGCTACACCTTC
D: -; V: TRBV6-6; size: -; J: TRBJ1-2; CDR3: CASSPFRGYTF; DNA: TGTGCCAGCAGCCCGTTTAGGGGCTACACCTTC
D: -; V: TRBV5-1; size: few; J: TRBJ2-6; CDR3: CASTTPGGANVLTF; DNA: TGCGCCAGCACCACCCCAGGTGGGGCCAACGTCCTGACTTTC
D: -; V: TRBV6-5; size: few; J: TRBJ2-4; CDR3: CASSYSGQLNIQYF; DNA: TGTGCCAGCAGTTACTCCGGACAGTTAAACATTCAGTACTTC
D: TRBD1; V: TRBV7-2; size: few; J: TRBJ1-2; CDR3: CASSVPGQGSIYGYTF; DNA: TGTGCCAGCAGCGTCCCGGGACAGGGATCCATCTATGGCTACACCTTC
D: -; V: TRBV15; size: many; J: TRBJ2-7; CDR3: CATSRDSVYEQYF; DNA: TGTGCCACCAGCAGAGATTCGGTCTACGAGCAGTACTTC
D: -; V: TRBV6-2/TRBV6-3; size: -; J: TRBJ2-7; CDR3: CASTPEVLYSYNEQYF; DNA: TGTGCCAGCACCCCTGAGGTATTGTACTCCTACAATGAGCAGTACTTC
D: -; V: TRBV20-1; size: -; J: TRBJ2-1; CDR3: CSARSQDKGYNEQFF; DNA: TGCAGTGCTAGATCACAGGACAAGGGGTACAATGAGCAGTTCTTC
D: TRBD1; V: TRBV28; size: few; J: TRBJ2-6; CDR3: CASSSSSPGTAFRSGANVLTF; DNA: TGTGCCAGCAGTTCCTCCTCTCCCGGGACAGCTTTTCGCTCTGGGGCCAACGTCCTGACTTTC
D: -; V: TRBV15; size: -; J: TRBJ1-6; CDR3: CATSRDPADNSPLHF; DNA: TGTGCCACCAGCAGAGATCCAGCAGATAATTCACCCCTCCACTTT
D: -; V: TRBV2; size: -; J: TRBJ2-6; CDR3: CANDRSNLISGANVLTF; DNA: TGTGCCAACGACAGGTCAAACCTCATCTCTGGGGCCAACGTCCTGACTTTC
D: -; V: TRBV12-3/TRBV12-4; size: few; J: TRBJ1-1; CDR3: CASSSLGRGLPIQNTEAFF; DNA: TGTGCCAGCAGTTCTTTGGGACGGGGACTCCCGATTCAGAACACTGAAGCTTTCTTT
D: -; V: TRBV2; size: -; J: TRBJ2-7; CDR3: CASSEALGGYEQYF; DNA: TGTGCCAGCAGTGAAGCGCTGGGTGGGTACGAGCAGTACTTC
D: TRBD2; V: TRBV7-2; size: once; J: TRBJ2-7; CDR3: CASSLAGGGASRGYF; DNA: TGTGCCAGCAGCTTAGCGGGCGGGGGGGCCTCAAGAGGGTACTTC
D: -; V: TRBV4-1; size: few; J: TRBJ1-2; CDR3: CASSHIGEDGYTF; DNA: TGCGCCAGCAGCCATATCGGAGAGGATGGCTACACCTTC